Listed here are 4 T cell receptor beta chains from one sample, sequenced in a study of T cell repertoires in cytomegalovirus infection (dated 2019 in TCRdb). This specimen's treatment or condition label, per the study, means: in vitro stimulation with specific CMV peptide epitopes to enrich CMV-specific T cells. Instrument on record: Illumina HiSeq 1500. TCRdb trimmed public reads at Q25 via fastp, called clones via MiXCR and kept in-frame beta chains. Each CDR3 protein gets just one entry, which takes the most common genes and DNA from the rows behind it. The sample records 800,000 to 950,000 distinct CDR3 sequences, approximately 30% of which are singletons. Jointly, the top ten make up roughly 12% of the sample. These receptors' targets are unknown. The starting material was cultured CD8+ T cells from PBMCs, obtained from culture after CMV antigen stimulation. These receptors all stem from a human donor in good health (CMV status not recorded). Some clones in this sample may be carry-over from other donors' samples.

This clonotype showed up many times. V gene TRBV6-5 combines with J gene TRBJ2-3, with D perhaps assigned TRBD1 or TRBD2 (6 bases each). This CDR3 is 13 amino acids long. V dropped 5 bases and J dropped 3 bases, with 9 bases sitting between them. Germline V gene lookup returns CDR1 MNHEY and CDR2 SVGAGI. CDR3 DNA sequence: TGTGCCAGCAGTAAAGGGGGGACAGATACGCAGTATTTT. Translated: CASSKGGTDTQYF.

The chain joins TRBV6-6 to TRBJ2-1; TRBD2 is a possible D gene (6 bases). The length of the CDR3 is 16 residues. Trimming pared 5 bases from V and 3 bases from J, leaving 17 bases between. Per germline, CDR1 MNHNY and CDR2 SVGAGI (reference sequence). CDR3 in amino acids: CASSTHRDSFYNEQFF. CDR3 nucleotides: TGTGCCAGCAGTACCCATCGGGACTCTTTCTACAATGAGCAGTTCTTC.

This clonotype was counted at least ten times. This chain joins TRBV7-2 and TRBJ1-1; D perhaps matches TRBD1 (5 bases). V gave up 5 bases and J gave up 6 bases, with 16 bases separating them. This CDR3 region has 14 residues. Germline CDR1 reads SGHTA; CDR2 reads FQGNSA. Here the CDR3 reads CASSLDGGTPEAFF. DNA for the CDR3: TGTGCCAGCAGCCTAGATGGGGGGACCCCTGAAGCTTTCTTT.

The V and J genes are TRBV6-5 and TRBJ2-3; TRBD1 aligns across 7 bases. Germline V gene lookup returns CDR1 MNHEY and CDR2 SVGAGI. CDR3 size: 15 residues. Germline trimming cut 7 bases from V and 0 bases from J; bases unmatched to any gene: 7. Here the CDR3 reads CASTFQGGSTDTQYF. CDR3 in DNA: TGTGCCAGCACCTTCCAAGGGGGCAGCACAGATACGCAGTATTTT.